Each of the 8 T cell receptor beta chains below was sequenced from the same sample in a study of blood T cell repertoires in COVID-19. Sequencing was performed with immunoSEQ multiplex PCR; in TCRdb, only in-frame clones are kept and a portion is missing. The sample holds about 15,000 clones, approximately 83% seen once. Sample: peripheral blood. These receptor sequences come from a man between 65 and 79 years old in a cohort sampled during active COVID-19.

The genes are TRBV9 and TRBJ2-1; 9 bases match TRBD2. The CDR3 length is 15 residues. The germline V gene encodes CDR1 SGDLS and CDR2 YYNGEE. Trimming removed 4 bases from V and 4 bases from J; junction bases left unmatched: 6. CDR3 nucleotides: TGTGCCAGCAGCCCTCGGACTAGCGAGTACAATGAGCAGTTCTTC. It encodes CASSPRTSEYNEQFF.

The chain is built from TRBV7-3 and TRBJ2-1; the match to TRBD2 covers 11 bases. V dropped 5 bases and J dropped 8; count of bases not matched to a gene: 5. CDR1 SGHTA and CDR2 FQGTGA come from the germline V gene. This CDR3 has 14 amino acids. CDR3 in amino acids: CASSPGLAGHEQFF. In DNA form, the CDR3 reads TGTGCCAGCAGCCCAGGACTAGCGGGCCATGAGCAGTTCTTC.

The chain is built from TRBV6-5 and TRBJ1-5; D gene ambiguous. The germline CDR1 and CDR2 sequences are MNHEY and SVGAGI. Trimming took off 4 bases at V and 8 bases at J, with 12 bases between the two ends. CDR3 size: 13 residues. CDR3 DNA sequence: TGTGCCAGCAGTTCCACTATCGAGGAGCCCCAGCATTTT. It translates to CASSSTIEEPQHF.

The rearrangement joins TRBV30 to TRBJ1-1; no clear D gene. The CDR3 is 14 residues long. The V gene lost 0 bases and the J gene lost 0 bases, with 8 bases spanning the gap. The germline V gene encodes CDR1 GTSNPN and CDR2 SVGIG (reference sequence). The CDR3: CAWSVLGMNTEAFF. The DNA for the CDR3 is TGTGCCTGGAGTGTACTTGGTATGAACACTGAAGCTTTCTTT.

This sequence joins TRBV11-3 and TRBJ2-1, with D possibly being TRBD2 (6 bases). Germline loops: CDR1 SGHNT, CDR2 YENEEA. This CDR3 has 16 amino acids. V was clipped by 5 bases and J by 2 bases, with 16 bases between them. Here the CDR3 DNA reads TGTGCCAGCAGCCGAACCGGGGACTTAACCTACAATGAGCAGTTCTTC. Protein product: CASSRTGDLTYNEQFF.

In DNA form, the CDR3 reads TGTGCCATCAGTGAGGGGACTAGCGACTCCTACGAGCAGTACTTC. It yields the protein CAISEGTSDSYEQYF. The rearrangement joins TRBV10-3 to TRBJ2-7; 10 nucleotides line up with TRBD2. CDR3 length: 15 amino acids. The V gene's germline CDR1 is ENHRY and CDR2 SYGVKD. J gave up 0 bases and V 2 bases, and 1 base lay outside the gene matches.

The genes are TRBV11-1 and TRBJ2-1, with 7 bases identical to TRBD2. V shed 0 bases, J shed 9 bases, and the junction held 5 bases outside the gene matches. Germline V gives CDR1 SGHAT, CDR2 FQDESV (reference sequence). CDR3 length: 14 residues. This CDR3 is CASSLARERGEQFF. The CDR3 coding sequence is TGTGCCAGCAGCTTAGCGCGGGAGCGCGGTGAGCAGTTCTTC.

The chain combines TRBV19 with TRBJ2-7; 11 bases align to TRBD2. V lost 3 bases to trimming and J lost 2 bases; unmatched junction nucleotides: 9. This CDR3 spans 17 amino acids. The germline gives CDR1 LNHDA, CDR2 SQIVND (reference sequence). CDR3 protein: CASSILSTSGSPYEQYF. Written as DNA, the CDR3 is TGTGCCAGTAGTATTCTCTCCACTAGCGGGAGCCCCTACGAGCAGTACTTC.